Included here is one TCR beta chain sequence, with context. Its antigen is currently unknown. MiXCR, run by TCRdb on the RACE reads, gives a single entry per CDR3 protein. The sample records about 69,000 distinct CDR3 sequences, approximately 29% being singletons. This record comes from a study of human T cells and chemical hapten exposure. Across the whole study: A roughly 2 cm by roughly 2 cm inner upper arm patch received 2% DPC for sensitization. The variation in per-sample TCR yields arose mainly from small differences in pooled library volumes.

The CDR3 is made up of 14 amino acids. Trimming removed 7 bases from V and 2 bases from J; junction bases left unmatched: 3. Time point defined: patch test 1, 2 weeks after DPC sensitization. Regarding treatment: therapeutic diphenylcyclopropenone sensitization with weekly scalp DPC. Samples of blood were obtained prior to the application of each patch test. General observations from the study: Significantly more large CDR3 similarity clusters arose among expanded TCRs than among controls.

The sequence came from a man aged 35-49 years with alopecia areata. Some clones in this sample may be carry-over from other donors' samples. The sequencing here drew on whole blood, taken in connection with sensitization to the hapten diphenylcyclopropenone (DPC). The rearrangement links TRBV12-3 or TRBV12-4 to TRBJ2-1, with TRBD2 matching 9 bases. DNA of the CDR3: TGTGCCAGCAAGCGGACTAGCGCCTACAATGAGCAGTTCTTC. It is translated as CASKRTSAYNEQFF.